This T cell receptor beta chain was sequenced in a study of T-cell memory formation after mild COVID-19. Study-level information: The two donors had largely donor-specific TCR clusters.

This clonotype turned up a few times. Its antigen is not identified. The ends lost 3 bases at V and 7 bases at J; junction bases unmatched: 9. The CDR3 totals 15 residues. Germline CDR1 reads SGHRS; CDR2 reads YFSETQ. General study results and limits: Specificity for SARS-CoV-2 was not confirmed among the second-wave clones peaking on day 37.

5'RACE with constant-segment primers yielded barcoded, UMI-tagged TCR alpha and TCR beta cDNA libraries. One entry per CDR3 protein, called by TCRdb with MiXCR from the 5' RACE reads. The data show under 350,000 distinct CDR3 sequences, with under 20% seen just once and about a fifth held by the top ten. The sample taken for sequencing was PBMCs or a T cell subset sorted from them (not recorded which). This clonotype was obtained from a young man who had mild COVID-19 (a few samples of this study predate the infection). Cell type and time point are not known. This chain uses TRBV5-1 with TRBJ2-7; 11 nucleotides agree with TRBD1. CDR3 protein: CASSSGQGALSEQYF. DNA for the CDR3: TGCGCCAGCAGCTCTGGACAGGGGGCCTTGTCTGAGCAGTACTTC.